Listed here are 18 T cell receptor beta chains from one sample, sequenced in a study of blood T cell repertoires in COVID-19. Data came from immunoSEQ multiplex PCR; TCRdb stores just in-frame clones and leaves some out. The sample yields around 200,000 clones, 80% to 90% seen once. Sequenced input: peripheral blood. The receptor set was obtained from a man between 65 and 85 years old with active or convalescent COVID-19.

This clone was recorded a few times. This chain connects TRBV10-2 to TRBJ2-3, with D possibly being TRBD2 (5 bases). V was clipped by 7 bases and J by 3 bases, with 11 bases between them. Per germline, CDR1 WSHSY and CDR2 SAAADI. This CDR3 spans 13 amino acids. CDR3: CASNSGVTDTQYF. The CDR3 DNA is TGCGCCAGCAACTCCGGGGTTACAGATACGCAGTATTTT.

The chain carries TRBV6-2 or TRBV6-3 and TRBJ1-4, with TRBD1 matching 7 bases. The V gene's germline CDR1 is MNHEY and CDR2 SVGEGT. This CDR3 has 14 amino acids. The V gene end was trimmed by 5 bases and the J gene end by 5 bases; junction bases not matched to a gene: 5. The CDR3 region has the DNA TGTGCCAGCAGTCCGGGACAGCTAAATGAAAAACTGTTTTTT. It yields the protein CASSPGQLNEKLFF.

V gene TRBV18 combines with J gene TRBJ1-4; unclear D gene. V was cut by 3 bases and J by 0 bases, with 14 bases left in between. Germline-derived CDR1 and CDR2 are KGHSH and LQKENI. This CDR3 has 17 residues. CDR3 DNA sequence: TGTGCCAGCTCACCGAGGGCAGTAAGTGCAACTAATGAAAAACTGTTTTTT. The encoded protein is CASSPRAVSATNEKLFF.

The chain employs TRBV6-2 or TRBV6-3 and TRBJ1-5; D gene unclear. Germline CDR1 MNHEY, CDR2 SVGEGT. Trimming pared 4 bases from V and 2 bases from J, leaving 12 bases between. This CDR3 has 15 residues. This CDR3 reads CASSFGRRGNQPQHF. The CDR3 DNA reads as TGTGCCAGCAGTTTCGGGCGGAGGGGCAATCAGCCCCAGCATTTT.

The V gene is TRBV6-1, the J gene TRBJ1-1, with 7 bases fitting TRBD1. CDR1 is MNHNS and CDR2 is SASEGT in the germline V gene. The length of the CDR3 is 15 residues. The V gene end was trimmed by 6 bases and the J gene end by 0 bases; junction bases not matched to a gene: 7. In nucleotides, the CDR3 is TGTGCCAGCAGCCGAGGGACAGCCATGAACACTGAAGCTTTCTTT. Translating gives CASSRGTAMNTEAFF.

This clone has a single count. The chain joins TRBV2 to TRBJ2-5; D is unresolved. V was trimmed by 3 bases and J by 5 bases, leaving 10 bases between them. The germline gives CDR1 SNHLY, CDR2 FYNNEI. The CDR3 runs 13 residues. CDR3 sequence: CASSDSARETQYF. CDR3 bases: TGTGCCAGCAGTGATTCCGCTCGGGAGACCCAGTACTTC.

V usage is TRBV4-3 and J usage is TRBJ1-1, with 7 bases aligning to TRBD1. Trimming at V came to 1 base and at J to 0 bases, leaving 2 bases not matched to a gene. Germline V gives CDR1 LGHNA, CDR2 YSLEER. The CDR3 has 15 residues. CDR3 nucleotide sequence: TGCGCCAGCAGCCAAGGTGGGACAGTGAACACTGAAGCTTTCTTT. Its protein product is CASSQGGTVNTEAFF.

Written as DNA, the CDR3 is TGTGCCAGCAGCTTACAGAGCAATCAGCCCCAGCATTTT. Translating gives CASSLQSNQPQHF. The rearrangement links TRBV11-2 to TRBJ1-5; D gene unclear. Trimming shortened V by 2 bases and J by 1 base, and 3 bases separated the two germline ends. CDR1 and CDR2 from the germline V gene are SGHAT and FQNNGV. The CDR3 totals 13 residues.

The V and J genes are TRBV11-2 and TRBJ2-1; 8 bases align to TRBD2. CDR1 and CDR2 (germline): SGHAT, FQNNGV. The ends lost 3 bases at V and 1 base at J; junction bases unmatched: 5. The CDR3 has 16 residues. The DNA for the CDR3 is TGTGCCAGCAGCTTTTTAGCGGGACTGTCCTACAATGAGCAGTTCTTC. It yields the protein CASSFLAGLSYNEQFF.

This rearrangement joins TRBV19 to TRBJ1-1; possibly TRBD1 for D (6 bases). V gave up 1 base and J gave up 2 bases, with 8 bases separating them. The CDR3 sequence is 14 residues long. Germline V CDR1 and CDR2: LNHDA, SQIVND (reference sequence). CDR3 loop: CASSIGGRNTEAFF. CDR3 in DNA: TGTGCCAGTAGTATAGGGGGGCGTAACACTGAAGCTTTCTTT.

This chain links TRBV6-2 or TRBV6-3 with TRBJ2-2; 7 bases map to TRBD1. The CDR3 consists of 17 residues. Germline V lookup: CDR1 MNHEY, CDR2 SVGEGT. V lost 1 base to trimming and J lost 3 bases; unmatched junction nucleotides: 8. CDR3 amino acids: CASSYWTGPQYTGELFF. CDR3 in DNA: TGTGCCAGCAGTTACTGGACAGGCCCTCAATACACCGGGGAGCTGTTTTTT.

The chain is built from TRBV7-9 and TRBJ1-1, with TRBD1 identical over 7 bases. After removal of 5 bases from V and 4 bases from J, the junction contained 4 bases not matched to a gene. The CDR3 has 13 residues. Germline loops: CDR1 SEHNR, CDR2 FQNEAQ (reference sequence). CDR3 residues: CASSGQAGTEAFF. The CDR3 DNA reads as TGTGCCAGCAGCGGACAGGCAGGCACTGAAGCTTTCTTT.

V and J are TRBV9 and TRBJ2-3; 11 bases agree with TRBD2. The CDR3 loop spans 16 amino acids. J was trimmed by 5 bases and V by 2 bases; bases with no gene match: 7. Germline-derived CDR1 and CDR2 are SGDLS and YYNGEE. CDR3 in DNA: TGTGCCAGCAGCGTCGGGGTAGCGGGAGGGCAAGATACGCAGTATTTT. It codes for CASSVGVAGGQDTQYF.

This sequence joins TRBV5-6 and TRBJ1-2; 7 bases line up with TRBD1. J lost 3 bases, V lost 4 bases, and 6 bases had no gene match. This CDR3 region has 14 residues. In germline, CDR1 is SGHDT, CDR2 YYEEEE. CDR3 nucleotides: TGTGCCAGCAGCCCACCGGGACAGTACTATGGCTACACCTTC. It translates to CASSPPGQYYGYTF.

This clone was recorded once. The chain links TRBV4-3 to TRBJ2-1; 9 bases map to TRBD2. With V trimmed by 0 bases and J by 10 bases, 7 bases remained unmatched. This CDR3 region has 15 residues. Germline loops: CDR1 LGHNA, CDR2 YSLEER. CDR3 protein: CASSQDGLAGREQFF. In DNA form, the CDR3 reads TGCGCCAGCAGCCAAGACGGGCTAGCGGGACGAGAGCAGTTCTTC.

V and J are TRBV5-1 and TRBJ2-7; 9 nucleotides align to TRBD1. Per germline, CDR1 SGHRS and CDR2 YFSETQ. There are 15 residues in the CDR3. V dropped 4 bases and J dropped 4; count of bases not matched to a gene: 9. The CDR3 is CASSPDRGSTYEQYF. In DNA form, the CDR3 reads TGCGCCAGCAGCCCGGACAGGGGCTCAACGTACGAGCAGTACTTC.

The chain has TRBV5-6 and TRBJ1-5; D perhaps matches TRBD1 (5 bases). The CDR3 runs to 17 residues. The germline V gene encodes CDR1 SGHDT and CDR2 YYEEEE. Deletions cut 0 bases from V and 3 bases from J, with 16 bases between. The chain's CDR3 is CASSLASGGGINQPQHF. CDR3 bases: TGTGCCAGCAGCTTGGCCTCTGGGGGGGGAATCAATCAGCCCCAGCATTTT. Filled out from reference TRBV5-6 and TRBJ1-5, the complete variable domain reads DAGVTQSPTHLIKTRGQQVTLRCSPKSGHDTVSWYQQALGQGPQFIFQYYEEEERQRGNFPDRFSGHQFPNYSSELNVNALLLGDSALYLCASSLASGGGINQPQHFGDGTRLSIL.

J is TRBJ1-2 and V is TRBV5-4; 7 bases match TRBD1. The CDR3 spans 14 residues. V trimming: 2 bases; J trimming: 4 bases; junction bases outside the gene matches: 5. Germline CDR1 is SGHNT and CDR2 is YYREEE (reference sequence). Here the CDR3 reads CASSFRDSVYGYTF. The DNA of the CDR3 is TGTGCCAGCAGCTTCCGGGACAGTGTCTATGGCTACACCTTC. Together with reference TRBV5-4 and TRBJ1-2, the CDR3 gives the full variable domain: ETGVTQSPTHLIKTRGQQVTLRCSSQSGHNTVSWYQQALGQGPQFIFQYYREEENGRGNFPPRFSGLQFPNYSSELNVNALELDDSALYLCASSFRDSVYGYTFGSGTRLTVV.